The 18 T cell receptor beta chains below were found in one sample sequenced in a study of T cell responses to AZD1222 COVID-19 vaccine listed by TCRdb under 2021. The library relied on the immunoSEQ multiplex PCR assay. Sourced from immuneACCESS, this table was stored by TCRdb with only in-frame sequences that have V and J called. A share of the clones is absent; for the studies checked, an unresolved V gene accounts for under half, and the remainder has no known explanation. Across this sample there are 120,000 to 150,000 clones, with approximately 88% seen only once. Roughly 5.4% of the sample is in the top ten clones. This specimen's time point label, per the study, means: about 28 days (+/-7) after the second vaccine dose. The meaning of the sample's treatment or condition label: meningococcal conjugate vaccine given as trial control. The source was peripheral blood, collected 28 days after the second dose of the MenACWY control vaccine. These receptors came from an adult who received the MenACWY meningococcal vaccine as a control.

The chain links TRBV2 to TRBJ2-7; TRBD1 is a possible D gene (6 bases). With 11 bases removed from V and 3 bases from J, the gap between germline ends came to 20 bases. The CDR3 extends over 14 amino acids. The germline V gene has CDR1 SNHLY and CDR2 FYNNEI. CDR3 sequence reads: CAGATLGHLYEQYF. The DNA of the CDR3 is TGTGCCGGAGCTACGTTGGGACACCTCTACGAGCAGTACTTC.

The chain joins TRBV6-2 or TRBV6-3 to TRBJ2-7; 9 bases map to TRBD2. CDR1 is MNHEY and CDR2 is SVGEGT in the germline V gene. This CDR3 is 16 amino acids long. With 0 bases clipped from V and 2 bases from J, the junction kept 5 bases outside the gene matches. The CDR3 loop reads CASSYSMVAGAYEQYF. The CDR3 region has the DNA TGTGCCAGCAGTTACTCGATGGTAGCGGGGGCCTACGAGCAGTACTTC.

V gene TRBV6-1 combines with J gene TRBJ2-2; D tentatively reads TRBD1 or TRBD2 (5 bases each). Trimming took off 5 bases at V and 8 bases at J, with 15 bases between the two ends. CDR3 length equals 14 residues. The germline V gene encodes CDR1 MNHNS and CDR2 SASEGT. The CDR3 region has the DNA TGTGCCAGCAGTTATGCCGGGGCAGGAGGGGAGCTGTTTTTT. Translation: CASSYAGAGGELFF.

V is TRBV15 and J is TRBJ2-7; 7 nucleotides align to TRBD1. Germline CDR1 reads LNHNV; CDR2 reads YYDKDF (reference sequence). CDR3 length: 14 amino acids. J lost 4 bases, V lost 1 base, and 4 bases had no gene match. The CDR3 DNA sequence: TGTGCCACCAGCAGAGGAGGGGGCCCATACGAGCAGTACTTC. Translating gives CATSRGGGPYEQYF.

The rearrangement uses TRBV30 and TRBJ1-3; 8 bases map to TRBD1. Germline-derived CDR1 and CDR2 are GTSNPN and SVGIG (reference sequence). The CDR3 extends over 14 amino acids. V was pared by 0 bases and J by 3 bases, with 1 base of the junction left unmatched. The CDR3 DNA follows: TGTGCCTGGAGTGTCAGGGGGCTTGGAAACACCATATATTTT. Translation gives CAWSVRGLGNTIYF.

This chain connects TRBV7-3 to TRBJ1-2; 8 bases map to TRBD1. This CDR3 is built from 15 residues. The germline gives CDR1 SGHTA, CDR2 FQGTGA. V lost 3 bases to trimming and J lost 2 bases; unmatched junction nucleotides: 5. The CDR3 DNA sequence: TGTGCCAGCAGCTTCAGTCGGACAGGGAACTATGGCTACACCTTC. Residues: CASSFSRTGNYGYTF.

This chain connects TRBV7-8 to TRBJ2-5; D possibly uses TRBD1 or TRBD2 (5 bases each). Germline values: CDR1 SGHVS, CDR2 FQNEAQ. The CDR3 spans 14 residues. V was shortened by 3 bases and J by 1 base, with 9 bases between the two germline ends. CDR3 DNA: TGTGCCAGCAGCTTCTCCGGGACCCAAGAGACCCAGTACTTC. Translation gives CASSFSGTQETQYF.

This clone was seen a handful of times. V is TRBV7-8 and J is TRBJ1-2, with D possibly matching TRBD1 (6 bases). CDR1 SGHVS and CDR2 FQNEAQ come from the germline V gene. The CDR3 is made up of 13 amino acids. Trimming removed 5 bases at V and 4 bases at J, with 11 bases between. The DNA for the CDR3 is TGTGCCAGCAGCAAAAGGACAGCCTATGGCTACACCTTC. Protein product: CASSKRTAYGYTF. The full variable domain, with the rest looked up from reference TRBV7-8 and TRBJ1-2, is GAGVSQSPRYKVAKRGQDVALRCDPISGHVSLFWYQQALGQGPEFLTYFQNEAQLDKSGLPSDRFFAERPEGSVSTLKIQRTQQEDSAVYLCASSKRTAYGYTFGSGTRLTVV.

The genes are TRBV28 and TRBJ1-6, with D hard to call. Trimming took off 6 bases at V and 0 bases at J, with 18 bases between the two ends. The germline CDR1 and CDR2 sequences are MDHEN and SYDVKM. The CDR3 has 18 amino acids. CDR3 bases: TGTGCCAGCAGGATACGGACGCGGGAGTACTCCTATAATTCACCCCTCCACTTT. Encoded protein: CASRIRTREYSYNSPLHF.

This clone was seen a single time. The rearrangement joins TRBV28 to TRBJ2-3; D tentatively fits TRBD1 or TRBD2 (5 bases each). Trimming removed 8 bases at V and 1 base at J, with 10 bases between. CDR1 is MDHEN and CDR2 is SYDVKM in the germline V gene. CDR3 length equals 13 residues. CDR3 in DNA: TGTGCCAGCCGGGACGGGCGCACAGATACGCAGTATTTT. Its translation is CASRDGRTDTQYF.

The rearrangement joins TRBV27 to TRBJ2-1; no clear D gene. The V end lost 0 bases, the J end lost 7 bases, and 10 bases lay between the germline ends. This CDR3 region has 14 residues. Looked up from germline, CDR1 is MNHEY and CDR2 is SMNVEV (reference sequence). DNA of the CDR3: TGTGCCAGCAGTTTATCCCCGACTGAGAATGAGCAGTTCTTC. The encoded protein is CASSLSPTENEQFF.

The V gene is TRBV4-3, the J gene TRBJ2-3, with TRBD1 as a possible D gene (5 bases). The V gene lost 0 bases and the J gene lost 4 bases, with 20 bases spanning the gap. The CDR3 totals 18 residues. Germline V gene data show CDR1 as LGHNA and CDR2 as YSLEER. CDR3 sequence reads: CASSQDLGRGGRADTQYF. The CDR3 DNA reads TGCGCCAGCAGCCAAGATCTGGGGCGTGGTGGTAGGGCAGATACGCAGTATTTT.

This chain links TRBV29-1 with TRBJ2-1; D is ambiguous. V was pared by 4 bases and J by 7 bases, with 5 bases between. In germline, CDR1 is SQVTM, CDR2 ANQGSEA. CDR3 size: 10 residues. In DNA form, the CDR3 reads TGCAGCGTTGGGGAAAATGAGCAGTTCTTC. It encodes CSVGENEQFF.

The chain combines TRBV5-1 with TRBJ2-2, with 9 bases matching TRBD1. Germline CDR1 SGHRS, CDR2 YFSETQ. With V trimmed by 4 bases and J by 5 bases, 6 bases remained unmatched. CDR3 length: 15 residues. DNA of the CDR3: TGCGCCAGCAGCGTCCGGGACAGGGAAACCGGGGAGCTGTTTTTT. Its translation: CASSVRDRETGELFF.

The chain has TRBV6-2 or TRBV6-3 and TRBJ1-1, with TRBD1 matching over 8 bases. Trimming at V came to 4 bases and at J to 4 bases, leaving 8 bases not matched to a gene. There are 15 residues in the CDR3. Germline V gives CDR1 MNHEY, CDR2 SVGEGT. CDR3 bases: TGTGCCAGCAGTTCCCACGACAGGGGAGGCACTGAAGCTTTCTTT. It translates to CASSSHDRGGTEAFF.

J is TRBJ2-7 and V is TRBV7-8, with 8 bases identical to TRBD1. Germline V CDR1 and CDR2: SGHVS, FQNEAQ. The J segment lost 6 bases and the V segment lost 5 bases, leaving 24 bases of the junction unmatched. The CDR3 has 19 residues. The CDR3 spells CASSLYPGDRLYQLGEQYF. The CDR3 DNA is TGTGCCAGCAGCCTCTACCCCGGGGACAGGCTGTATCAACTCGGCGAGCAGTACTTC. Using reference TRBV7-8 and TRBJ2-7 for the parts outside the CDR3, the full variable domain is GAGVSQSPRYKVAKRGQDVALRCDPISGHVSLFWYQQALGQGPEFLTYFQNEAQLDKSGLPSDRFFAERPEGSVSTLKIQRTQQEDSAVYLCASSLYPGDRLYQLGEQYFGPGTRLTVT.

The gene calls are TRBV30 and TRBJ1-6; no definite D call. With 8 bases removed from V and 5 bases from J, the gap between germline ends came to 13 bases. The CDR3 extends over 13 amino acids. The V gene's germline CDR1 is GTSNPN and CDR2 SVGIG (reference sequence). The CDR3 DNA follows: TGTGCCAGCTCTGACGGGGATAATTCACCCCTCCACTTT. Residues: CASSDGDNSPLHF.

CDR3 nucleotides: TGTGCCAGCAGATTGGGAGAAAAACTGTTTTTT. Protein sequence: CASRLGEKLFF. The rearrangement links TRBV6-5 to TRBJ1-4; D gene uncertain. Per germline, CDR1 MNHEY and CDR2 SVGAGI. Trimming removed 6 bases from V and 8 bases from J, with 7 bases in between. The CDR3 runs 11 residues.